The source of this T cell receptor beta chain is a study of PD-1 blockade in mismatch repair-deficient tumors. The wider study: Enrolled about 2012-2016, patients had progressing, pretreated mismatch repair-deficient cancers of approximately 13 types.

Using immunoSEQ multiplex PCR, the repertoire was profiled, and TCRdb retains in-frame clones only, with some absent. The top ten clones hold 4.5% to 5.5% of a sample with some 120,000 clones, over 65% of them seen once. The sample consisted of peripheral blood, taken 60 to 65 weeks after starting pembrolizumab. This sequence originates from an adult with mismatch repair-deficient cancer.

The DNA of the CDR3 is TGTGCCAGCAGGCTCAGTAAGAACACTGAAGCTTTCTTT. Encoded protein: CASRLSKNTEAFF. The chain combines TRBV27 with TRBJ1-1; unclear D gene. CDR1 is MNHEY and CDR2 is SMNVEV in the germline V gene (reference sequence). The CDR3 loop spans 13 amino acids. Between the trimmed V and J ends, which lost 6 bases and 1 base, there was a span of 9 bases.